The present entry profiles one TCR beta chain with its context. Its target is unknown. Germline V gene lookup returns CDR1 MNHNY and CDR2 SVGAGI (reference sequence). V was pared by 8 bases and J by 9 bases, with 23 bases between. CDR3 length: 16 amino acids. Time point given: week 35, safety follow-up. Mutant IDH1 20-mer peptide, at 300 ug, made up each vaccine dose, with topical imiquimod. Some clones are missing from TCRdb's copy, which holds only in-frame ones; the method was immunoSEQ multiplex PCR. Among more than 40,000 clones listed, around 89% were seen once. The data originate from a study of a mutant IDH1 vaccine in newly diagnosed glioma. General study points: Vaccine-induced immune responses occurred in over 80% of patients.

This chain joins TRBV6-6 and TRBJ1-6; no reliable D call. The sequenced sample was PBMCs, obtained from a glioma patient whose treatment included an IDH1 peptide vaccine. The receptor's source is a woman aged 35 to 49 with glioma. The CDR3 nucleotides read TGTGCCAGCTCCCAGGCAGAAACTTATAGAGGTTCACCCCTCCACTTT. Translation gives CASSQAETYRGSPLHF.